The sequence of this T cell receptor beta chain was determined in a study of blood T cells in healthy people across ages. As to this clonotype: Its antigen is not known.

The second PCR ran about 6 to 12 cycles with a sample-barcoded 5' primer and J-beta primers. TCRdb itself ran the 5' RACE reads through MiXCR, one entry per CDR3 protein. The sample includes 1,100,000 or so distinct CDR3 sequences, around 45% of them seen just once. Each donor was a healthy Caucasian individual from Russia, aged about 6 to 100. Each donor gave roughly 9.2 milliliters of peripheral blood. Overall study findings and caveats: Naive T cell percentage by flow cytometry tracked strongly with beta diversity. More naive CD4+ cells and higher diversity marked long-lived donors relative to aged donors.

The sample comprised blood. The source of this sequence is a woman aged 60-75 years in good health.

The CDR3, as DNA: TGTGCTAGTGGACTCGTACGGGAGGAGCAGTTCTTC. Amino acids: CASGLVREEQFF. V usage is TRBV12-5 and J usage is TRBJ2-1, with D possibly being TRBD2 (6 bases). The CDR3 has 12 amino acids. Per germline, CDR1 LGHNT and CDR2 FRNRAP. V was clipped by 6 bases and J by 10 bases, with 13 bases between them.